The 31 T cell receptor beta chains presented below share a single source sample, sequenced in a study of tumor-infiltrating lymphocytes in primary liver carcinoma. Germline DNA was also extracted, and blood RNA was taken from unsorted whole blood. The authors made TCR beta cDNA from around 500 ng total RNA with a constant-region primer. Slightly modified ARM-PCR with three nested multiplex PCR rounds yielded TCR beta libraries. PCR rounds one and two used TRBV1-TRBV30 forward primers with a C-beta reverse primer for around 9 cycles each. TCRdb reprocessed the multiplex PCR reads with MiXCR, giving one entry per CDR3 protein. Of almost 200,000 distinct CDR3 sequences detected, about 65% appear once; the ten largest clones hold around 7.1%. Sequences were obtained from peripheral blood. Receptors originate from a woman aged 60 to 75 with primary liver carcinoma and hepatitis B virus infection.

On this clonotype itself: In this CDR3 the conserved last residue, phenylalanine or tryptophan, is missing, so a read error is likely. The chain combines TRBV11-2 with TRBJ2-3; no reliable D call. V was cut by 7 bases and J by 2 bases, with 7 bases left in between. The CDR3 runs 12 residues. Germline CDR1 SGHAT, CDR2 FQNNGV. CDR3 nucleotide sequence: TGTGCCAGCAACCAACACACAGATACGCAGTATTTA. Translation gives CASNQHTDTQYL.

A note on this clonotype: A much larger clone is a single base away; this may be a read error. In nucleotides, the CDR3 is TGCAGCGCTATGACAGGGCTCTACGAGCAGTACTTC. Protein sequence: CSAMTGLYEQYF. This chain uses TRBV29-1 with TRBJ2-7; 7 nucleotides align to TRBD1. J gave up 3 bases and V 7 bases, and 6 bases lay outside the gene matches. Per the germline V gene, CDR1 is SQVTM and CDR2 is ANQGSEA. This CDR3 has 12 amino acids.

A word on this clonotype: At one end, the junction sequence differs from germline, possibly due to a read error. This chain joins TRBV7-9 and TRBJ2-2, with D hard to call. The CDR3 consists of 11 residues. From germline, CDR1 is SEHNR and CDR2 FQNEAQ (reference sequence). The CDR3 DNA sequence: TGTGCCAGCTCTACCACCGTGGAGCTGTTTTTT. Translating it yields CASSTTVELFF.

About this clonotype: A much larger clone sits a single nucleotide away, making a read error possible. The V gene is TRBV14, the J gene TRBJ2-3; D gene ambiguous. The J call is uncertain, as TRBJ1-5 better fits the DNA end. In germline, CDR1 is SGHDN, CDR2 FVKESK. This CDR3 has 13 amino acids. The CDR3 is CASSQGPTDTQHF. The DNA of the CDR3 is TGTGCCAGCAGCCAAGGACCCACAGATACGCAGCATTTT.

Concerning this clonotype itself: This may be a read error: a much more frequent sequence differs by one nucleotide. V is TRBV5-4 and J is TRBJ2-1, with 8 bases matching TRBD2. Per germline, CDR1 SGHNT and CDR2 YYREEE (reference sequence). V lost 4 bases to trimming and J lost 9 bases; unmatched junction nucleotides: 3. The CDR3 contains 12 residues. DNA for the CDR3: TGTGCCAGCAGCGTCCGGGGGGGTGAGCAGTTCTTC. This gives the protein CASSVRGGEQFF.

V usage is TRBV28 and J usage is TRBJ2-5, with a possible D match to TRBD2 (6 bases). V shed 1 base and J shed 5 bases, with 14 bases lying between them. CDR1 and CDR2 (germline): MDHEN, SYDVKM. CDR3 length equals 15 residues. The CDR3 loop reads CASSLFDNRGETQYF. CDR3 sequence (DNA): TGTGCCAGCAGTTTATTCGACAATCGGGGGGAGACCCAGTACTTC.

Concerning this clonotype: One junction end disagrees with the germline gene, perhaps due to a read error. The chain links TRBV5-1 to TRBJ2-1; D possibly corresponds to TRBD2 (5 bases). Germline CDR1 SGHRS, CDR2 YFSETQ. The CDR3 totals 14 residues. The CDR3 here is CASRSERIDNEQLF. The CDR3 DNA reads TGCGCCAGCAGATCTGAGCGGATCGACAATGAGCAGCTCTTC.

The chain combines TRBV28 with TRBJ1-2; no definite D call. Germline CDR1 reads MDHEN; CDR2 reads SYDVKM. V was pared by 5 bases and J by 11 bases, with 21 bases between. This CDR3 contains 14 residues. CDR3 nucleotide sequence: TGTGCCAGCAGTCTAGCAGGAATCCCAATGGGGTACACCTTC. The encoded protein is CASSLAGIPMGYTF.

V is TRBV5-1 and J is TRBJ2-1; no firm D call. The CDR3 has 15 residues. The ends were cut back, 0 bases at V and 6 bases at J, with 13 bases in the middle. From germline, CDR1 is SGHRS and CDR2 YFSETQ. The DNA for the CDR3 is TGCGCCAGCAGCTTGGGTGTTTCAAGGGCCAATGAGCAGTTCTTC. Translation gives CASSLGVSRANEQFF.

This clonotype was detected ten times or more. The chain recombines TRBV6-1 with TRBJ2-4; no reliable D call. This CDR3 has 13 residues. CDR1 and CDR2 (germline): MNHNS, SASEGT. The germline V and J ends were trimmed by 1 base and 11 bases, with 12 bases remaining between them. The CDR3 DNA reads as TGTGCCAGCAGTGAAGTTGTGACCGGCTTTCAGTACTTC. This sequence encodes CASSEVVTGFQYF.

As concerns this clonotype: Sequence at one end of the junction differs from germline and may be a read error. The gene calls are TRBV11-2 and TRBJ2-5; 8 bases are a match to TRBD2. The germline gives CDR1 SGHAT, CDR2 FQNNGV. This CDR3 has 16 amino acids. CDR3 sequence (DNA): TGTGCCAGTAGCTACTCCCGTGGTAGCGGGAAGGAGACCCAGTACTTC. The encoded protein is CASSYSRGSGKETQYF.

This clonotype came up once. A read error may explain this, as a much larger clone is one base away. V and J are TRBV5-1 and TRBJ2-5, with D possibly being TRBD1 or TRBD2 (5 bases each). This CDR3 has 14 amino acids. Looked up from germline, CDR1 is SGHRS and CDR2 is YFSETQ. The DNA of the CDR3 is TGCGCCAACAGCTTGGCCCGGGGCGAAGAGACCCAGTACTTC. Translating it yields CANSLARGEETQYF.

In its sample, this clonotype was seen once. The junction differs from germline at one of its ends, possibly a read error. The chain recombines TRBV6-2 or TRBV6-3 with TRBJ2-7, with a weak D call TRBD2 (5 bases). The length of the CDR3 is 14 residues. Germline V gene lookup returns CDR1 MNHEY and CDR2 SVGEGT. The CDR3 DNA sequence: TGTGCCAGCAGTTGCTCACCCGGACTTCCAGAGCTACGGTGG. It encodes CASSCSPGLPELRW.

The chain has TRBV11-2 and TRBJ1-3; D unclear. CDR3 size: 14 residues. The V gene's germline CDR1 is SGHAT and CDR2 FQNNGV. The V gene lost 2 bases and the J gene lost 9 bases, with 14 bases spanning the gap. DNA for the CDR3: TGTGCCAGCAGCTTAAACATCGCTGAAAGCACCATATATTTT. Its protein product is CASSLNIAESTIYF.

Comments on this clonotype: Likely a read error: the CDR3 ends without its conserved phenylalanine or tryptophan. J is TRBJ1-5 and V is TRBV4-1, with D possibly matching TRBD1 (6 bases). Germline V lookup: CDR1 MGHRA, CDR2 YSYEKL. The CDR3 has 14 amino acids. The CDR3 DNA follows: TGCGCCAGCAGTCAGGACAGCCGTAATCAGCTCCAGCATTGT. Translation: CASSQDSRNQLQHC.

With regard to this clonotype: Germline and junction disagree at one end, which may indicate a read error. In DNA form, the CDR3 reads TGTGCCAGCAGCACCATGCGAGGGGGCGGCTACAATGAGCAGCTCTTC. This encodes CASSTMRGGGYNEQLF. The chain links TRBV11-2 to TRBJ2-1; 7 bases line up with TRBD1. CDR1 and CDR2 (germline): SGHAT, FQNNGV. The CDR3 covers 16 residues.

As concerns this clonotype: A read error is possible here, since a much larger clone lies one base away. This chain links TRBV6-1 with TRBJ2-7; D tentatively reads TRBD1 or TRBD2 (6 bases each). CDR3 size: 15 residues. Germline CDR1 is MNHNS and CDR2 is SASEGT. In DNA form, the CDR3 reads TGTGTCAGCAGGGGCGGGCGGGGAGTAAGGATCGAGCAGTACTTC. It is translated as CVSRGGRGVRIEQYF.

Points on this clonotype: The CDR3 does not end in the conserved phenylalanine or tryptophan, so this is likely a read error. This chain joins TRBV29-1 and TRBJ2-1; D unclear. This CDR3 comprises 12 residues. From germline, CDR1 is SQVTM and CDR2 ANQGSEA. CDR3 loop: CSGEWGYNEQFS. CDR3 DNA sequence: TGCAGTGGTGAGTGGGGTTACAATGAGCAGTTCTCC.

This clonotype was seen only a few times. The chain recombines TRBV6-5 with TRBJ1-1; 8 positions agree with TRBD1. V was pared by 6 bases and J by 6 bases, with 9 bases of the junction left unmatched. This CDR3 contains 14 residues. CDR1 and CDR2 from the germline V gene are MNHEY and SVGAGI. The CDR3 sequence is CASSLGQEYSEAFF. For the CDR3, the DNA is TGTGCCAGCAGCTTGGGACAGGAATACTCTGAAGCTTTCTTT.

A note on this clonotype: One junction end does not reproduce the germline sequence, and a read error may be involved. This chain connects TRBV11-2 to TRBJ2-1, with TRBD2 identical over 12 bases. This CDR3 region has 16 residues. Germline CDR1 is SGHAT and CDR2 is FQNNGV. The CDR3 region has the DNA TGTGCCAGCTGCCCTTCTAGCGGGAGGGCCGATAATGGGCAGTTTTTC. Translation gives CASCPSSGRADNGQFF.

Worth noting for this clonotype: Its ends do not fully match the called genes, so a read error is possible. The V gene is TRBV11-2, the J gene TRBJ2-1, with TRBD2 as a possible D gene (5 bases). Germline-derived CDR1 and CDR2 are SGHAT and FQNNGV. The CDR3 is 15 residues long. DNA of the CDR3: TGTGCCAGCAGTTTAGAGGTGGGAGACTACAATGAGCAGTTCTTC. Protein product: CASSLEVGDYNEQFF.

This chain joins TRBV15 and TRBJ2-1, with TRBD2 identical over 10 bases. Germline CDR1 and CDR2: LNHNV and YYDKDF (reference sequence). The CDR3 has 15 residues. Trimming removed 4 bases from V and 3 bases from J; junction bases left unmatched: 3. The CDR3 sequence: CATSKGTSVYNEQFF. In DNA form, the CDR3 reads TGTGCCACCAGCAAAGGGACTAGCGTCTACAATGAGCAGTTCTTC.

Note on this clonotype: The germline gene is not matched at one end of the junction; a read error may be the cause. The rearrangement uses TRBV11-3 and TRBJ2-1, with D tentatively TRBD2 (6 bases). CDR1 is SGHNT, CDR2 YENEEA, per germline. CDR3 size: 15 residues. The CDR3 DNA sequence: TGTGCCAGCAGCTTAGGAACTGGCGGGAAACTCGAGCGGTTCTTC. It yields the protein CASSLGTGGKLERFF. The whole variable domain, remainder taken from reference TRBV11-3 and TRBJ2-1, is EAGVVQSPRYKIIEKKQPVAFWCNPISGHNTLYWYLQNLGQGPELLIRYENEEAVDDSQLPKDRFSAERLKGVDSTLKIQPAELGDSAVYLCASSLGTGGKLERFFGPGTRLTVL.

The genes are TRBV25-1 and TRBJ1-4; D possibly corresponds to TRBD1 (6 bases). From germline, CDR1 is MGHDK and CDR2 SYGVNS. The CDR3 spans 15 residues. V lost 5 bases and J 8 bases, leaving 18 bases between the germline ends. The CDR3 nucleotides are TGTGCCAGCAGTCCTACAGGGAAGGTTTACGAAAAACTGTTTTTT. It is translated as CASSPTGKVYEKLFF. Drawing the rest from reference TRBV25-1 and TRBJ1-4, the complete variable domain is EADIYQTPRYLVIGTGKKITLECSQTMGHDKMYWYQQDPGMELHLIHYSYGVNSTEKGDLSSESTVSRIRTEHFPLTLESARPSHTSQYLCASSPTGKVYEKLFFGSGTQLSVL.

This clonotype showed up just a few times. The chain employs TRBV28 and TRBJ2-3; D unclear. Trimming left V 2 bases short and J 5 bases short, with 11 bases between. Per the germline V gene, CDR1 is MDHEN and CDR2 is SYDVKM. This CDR3 is 14 amino acids long. This chain's CDR3 is CASSLGSHRDTQYF. The CDR3 DNA reads as TGTGCCAGCAGTTTAGGATCCCACAGAGATACGCAGTATTTT.

The chain links TRBV29-1 to TRBJ2-3, with TRBD1 as a possible D gene (5 bases). The J call may not be correct, given that the DNA end is closer to TRBJ1-5. Germline assignment: CDR1 SQVTM and CDR2 ANQGSEA. The CDR3 runs to 15 residues. In DNA form, the CDR3 reads TGCAGCGTTGAGGGCGGGGCCGGCATCACAGGTACGCAGCATTTT. Its protein is CSVEGGAGITGTQHF.

As for this clonotype: It may be a read error: a sequence one base away is much more abundant. This rearrangement joins TRBV12-3 or TRBV12-4 to TRBJ1-5; no clear D. This CDR3 contains 12 residues. The CDR3 bases are TGTGCCAGCAGTTTAAACGTTCAGGCCCAGCATTTT. Translation gives CASSLNVQAQHF.

With regard to this clonotype: Germline is not matched at one junction end, which may reflect a read error. This rearrangement joins TRBV4-1 to TRBJ2-1; D gene unclear. The germline V gene encodes CDR1 MGHRA and CDR2 YSYEKL. The CDR3 has 15 amino acids. The CDR3 spells CASSQDSARYLEQFF. In DNA, the CDR3 is TGTGCCAGCAGCCAAGATTCGGCAAGGTACCTTGAGCAGTTCTTC.

About this clonotype itself: Germline is not matched at one junction end, which may reflect a read error. This rearrangement joins TRBV4-1 to TRBJ2-2; 16 positions match TRBD2. There are 20 residues in the CDR3. CDR1 MGHRA and CDR2 YSYEKL come from the germline V gene. CDR3 region: CASSRSGTSGRGRNTRELFF. CDR3 coding DNA: TGCGCCAGCAGCCGCTCCGGGACTAGCGGGAGGGGCAGGAACACCAGGGAGCTGTTTTTT.

The rearrangement uses TRBV29-1 and TRBJ1-5, with D perhaps TRBD1 (5 bases). Trimming pared 3 bases from V and 6 bases from J, leaving 12 bases between. The CDR3 spans 13 residues. Germline V gives CDR1 SQVTM, CDR2 ANQGSEA. This CDR3 reads CSVDGQGGQPQHF. CDR3 in DNA: TGCAGCGTTGATGGGCAGGGCGGTCAGCCCCAGCATTTT.

This rearrangement joins TRBV11-2 to TRBJ1-5; possible D gene TRBD1, 5 bases. The germline CDR1 and CDR2 sequences are SGHAT and FQNNGV. V was trimmed by 8 bases and J by 5 bases, leaving 16 bases between them. This CDR3 is built from 14 residues. The chain's CDR3 is CASGNGHNDQPQHF. DNA of the CDR3: TGTGCCAGCGGGAACGGACATAACGATCAGCCCCAGCATTTT. Complete variable domain (other parts from reference TRBV11-2 and TRBJ1-5): EAGVAQSPRYKIIEKRQSVAFWCNPISGHATLYWYQQILGQGPKLLIQFQNNGVVDDSQLPKDRFSAERLKGVDSTLKIQPAKLEDSAVYLCASGNGHNDQPQHFGDGTRLSIL.